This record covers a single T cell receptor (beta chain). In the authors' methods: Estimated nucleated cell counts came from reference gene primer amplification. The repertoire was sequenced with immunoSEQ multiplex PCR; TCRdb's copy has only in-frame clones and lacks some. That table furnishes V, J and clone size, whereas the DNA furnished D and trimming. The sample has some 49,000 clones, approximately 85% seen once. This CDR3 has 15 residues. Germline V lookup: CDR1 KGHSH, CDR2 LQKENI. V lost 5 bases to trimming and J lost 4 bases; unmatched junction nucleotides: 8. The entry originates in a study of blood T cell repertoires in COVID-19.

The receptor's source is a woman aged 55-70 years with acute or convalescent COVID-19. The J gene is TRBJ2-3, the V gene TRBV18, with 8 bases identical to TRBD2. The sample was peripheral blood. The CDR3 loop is CASSSSGSPPDTQYF. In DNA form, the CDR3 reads TGTGCCAGCTCATCGAGCGGGAGCCCCCCAGATACGCAGTATTTT.